The source of this T cell receptor (beta chain) is a study of control samples from healthy donors and cancer patients. The CDR3 extends over 10 amino acids. Germline V gives CDR1 DFQATT, CDR2 SNEGSKA (reference sequence). Deletions cut 5 bases from V and 7 bases from J, with 9 bases between. Some clones are missing from TCRdb's copy, which holds only in-frame ones; the method was immunoSEQ multiplex PCR. The data hold some 160,000 clones, with around 86% observed a single time. The V gene is TRBV20-1, the J gene TRBJ2-7; D gene ambiguous. The clonotype originates from a man aged 30-40 years in good health. Input material: blood. The CDR3 region is CSAAPEEQYF. CDR3 coding DNA: TGCAGTGCTGCCCCGGAGGAGCAGTACTTC.